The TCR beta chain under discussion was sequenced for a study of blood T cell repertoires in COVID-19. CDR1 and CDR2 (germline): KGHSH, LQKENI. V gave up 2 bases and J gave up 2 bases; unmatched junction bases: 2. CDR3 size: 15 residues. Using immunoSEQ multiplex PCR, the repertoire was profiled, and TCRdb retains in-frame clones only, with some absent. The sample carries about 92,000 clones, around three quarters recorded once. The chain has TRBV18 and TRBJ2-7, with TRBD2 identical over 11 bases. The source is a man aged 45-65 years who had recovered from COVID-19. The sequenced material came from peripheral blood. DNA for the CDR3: TGTGCCAGCTCACCAGAACTAGCGGGGGCCTACGAGCAGTACTTC. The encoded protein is CASSPELAGAYEQYF.